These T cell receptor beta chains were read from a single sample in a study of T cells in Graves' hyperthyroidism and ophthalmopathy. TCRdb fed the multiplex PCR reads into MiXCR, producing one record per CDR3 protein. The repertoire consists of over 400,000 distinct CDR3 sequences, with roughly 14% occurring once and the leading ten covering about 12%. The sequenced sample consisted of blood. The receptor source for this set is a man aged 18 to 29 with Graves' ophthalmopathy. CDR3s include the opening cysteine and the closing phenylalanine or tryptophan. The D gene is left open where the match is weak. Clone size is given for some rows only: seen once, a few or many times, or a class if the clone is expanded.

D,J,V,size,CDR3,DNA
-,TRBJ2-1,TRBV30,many,CAWSPGRRQFF,TGTGCCTGGAGCCCCGGCAGGCGGCAGTTCTTC
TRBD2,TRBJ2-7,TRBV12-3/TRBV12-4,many,CASSLVGEGSYEQYF,TGTGCCAGCAGTTTGGTTGGGGAGGGCTCCTACGAGCAGTACTTC
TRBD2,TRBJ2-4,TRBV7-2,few,CASSLESTSGRALLAKNIQYF,TGTGCCAGCAGCTTAGAGAGTACTAGCGGGAGGGCCCTCCTAGCCAAAAACATTCAGTACTTC
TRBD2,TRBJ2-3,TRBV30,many,CAWSVRAGGRADTQYF,TGTGCCTGGAGTGTAAGAGCGGGAGGTAGGGCAGATACGCAGTATTTT
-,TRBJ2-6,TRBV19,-,CASSRDSGWGSGANVLTF,TGTGCCAGTAGTAGAGACAGTGGCTGGGGCTCTGGGGCCAACGTCCTGACTTTC
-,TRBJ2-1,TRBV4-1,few,CASSQAQGMGDEQFF,TGCGCCAGCAGCCAAGCTCAGGGAATGGGTGATGAGCAGTTCTTC
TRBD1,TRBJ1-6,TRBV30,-,CAWTGQGGSPLHF,TGTGCCTGGACGGGACAGGGAGGCTCACCCCTCCACTTT
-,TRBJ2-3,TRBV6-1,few,CASSRDPATDTQYF,TGTGCCAGCAGCCGGGACCCTGCGACAGATACGCAGTATTTT
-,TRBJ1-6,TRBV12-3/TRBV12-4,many,CASSPWTGRALHF,TGTGCCAGCAGTCCCTGGACCGGGCGGGCCCTCCACTTT
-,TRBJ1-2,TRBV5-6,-,CASSSDSYTNYGYTF,TGTGCCAGCAGCTCGGACAGTTATACTAACTATGGCTACACCTTC
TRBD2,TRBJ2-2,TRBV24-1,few,CATTSGSYTGELFF,TGTGCCACCACTAGCGGGAGTTACACCGGGGAGCTGTTTTTT
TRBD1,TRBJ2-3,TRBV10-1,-,CASSVGQGVGDTQYF,TGCGCCAGCAGTGTGGGACAGGGGGTCGGAGATACGCAGTATTTT
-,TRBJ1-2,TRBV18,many,CASSAKPGADGYTF,TGTGCCAGCTCCGCCAAACCGGGGGCTGATGGCTACACCTTC
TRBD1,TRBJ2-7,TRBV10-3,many,CAISDGDRGLYEQYF,TGTGCCATCAGTGATGGAGACAGGGGATTGTACGAGCAGTACTTC
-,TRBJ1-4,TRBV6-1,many,CASNSPNGEKLFF,TGTGCCAGCAACAGTCCGAACGGGGAAAAACTGTTTTTT
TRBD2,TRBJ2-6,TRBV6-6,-,CASSYSVGGGANVLTF,TGTGCCAGCAGTTACTCGGTGGGGGGGGGGGCCAACGTCCTGACTTTC
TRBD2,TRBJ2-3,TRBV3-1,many,CASSRLAGVAADTQYF,TGTGCCAGCAGCCGTCTAGCGGGAGTGGCCGCAGATACGCAGTATTTT
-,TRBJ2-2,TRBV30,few,CAWGGLGGELFF,TGTGCCTGGGGGGGCTTGGGCGGGGAGCTGTTTTTT
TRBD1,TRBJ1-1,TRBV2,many,CASSLDRALDTEAFF,TGTGCCAGCAGTTTAGACAGGGCCCTGGACACTGAAGCTTTCTTT
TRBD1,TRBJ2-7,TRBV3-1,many,CASRVRQGPYEQYF,TGTGCCAGCAGGGTTCGACAGGGCCCCTACGAGCAGTACTTC
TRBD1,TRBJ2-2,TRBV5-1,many,CASSPGQGVTGELFF,TGCGCCAGCAGCCCGGGACAGGGGGTGACCGGGGAGCTGTTTTTT
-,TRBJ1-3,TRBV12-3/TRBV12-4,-,CASSFRGSSGNTIYF,TGTGCCAGCAGTTTTCGTGGCAGCTCTGGAAACACCATATATTTT
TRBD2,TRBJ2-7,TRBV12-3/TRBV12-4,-,CASRYSTSVSYEQYF,TGTGCCAGCAGGTACTCGACTAGCGTGAGCTACGAGCAGTACTTC
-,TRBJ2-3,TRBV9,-,CASSQNTVDTQYF,TGTGCCAGCAGCCAAAATACAGTAGATACGCAGTATTTT
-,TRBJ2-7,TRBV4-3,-,CASSQAETGSQYF,TGCGCCAGCAGCCAGGCTGAGACGGGTTCGCAGTACTTC
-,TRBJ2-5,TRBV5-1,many,CASSLAAARDAETQYF,TGCGCCAGCAGCTTGGCAGCGGCGCGGGACGCAGAGACCCAGTACTTC
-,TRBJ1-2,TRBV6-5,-,CASSYSQGSYGYTF,TGTGCCAGCAGTTACTCCCAGGGGAGCTATGGCTACACCTTC
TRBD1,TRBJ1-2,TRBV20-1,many,CSAREGQNGYGYTF,TGCAGTGCTAGAGAGGGACAGAATGGCTATGGCTACACCTTC
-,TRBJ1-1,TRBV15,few,CATSMGGYTEAFF,TGTGCCACCAGCATGGGGGGGTACACTGAAGCTTTCTTT
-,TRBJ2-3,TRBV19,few,CASSKGGSRTDTQYF,TGTGCCAGTAGTAAGGGGGGGAGTCGCACAGATACGCAGTATTTT
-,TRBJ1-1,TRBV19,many,CASSNLGHTEAFF,TGTGCCAGTAGCAATCTGGGACACACTGAAGCTTTCTTT